The entry below describes one TCR beta chain. The antigen is not known. This specimen comes from a study of cytomegalovirus exposure and HLA in healthy donors. Looking at the study overall: An earlier analysis identified 117 million unique TCR beta sequences in about 200 million T cells.

The study, taken as a whole, reports: A later analysis found common viral pathogens apparently linked to several of the most significant clusters.

The PCR used 60 Vbeta and 13 Jbeta primers. This table comes from immunoSEQ multiplex PCR, and its TCRdb copy is limited to in-frame clones, with some not included. There are around 150,000 clones in the sample; roughly four fifths occur only once, and about 10% lies in the top ten. The sequence derives from a man over 45 in good health and CMV-seropositive. The sequenced sample was PBMCs.

The CDR3 is CATSGTGEGREQFF. The CDR3 coding sequence is TGTGCCACCTCCGGGACAGGGGAGGGCAGGGAGCAGTTCTTC. This sequence joins TRBV15 and TRBJ2-1; 10 bases align to TRBD1. The CDR3 covers 14 residues. Looked up from germline, CDR1 is LNHNV and CDR2 is YYDKDF (reference sequence). The ends lost 8 bases at V and 10 bases at J; junction bases unmatched: 11.